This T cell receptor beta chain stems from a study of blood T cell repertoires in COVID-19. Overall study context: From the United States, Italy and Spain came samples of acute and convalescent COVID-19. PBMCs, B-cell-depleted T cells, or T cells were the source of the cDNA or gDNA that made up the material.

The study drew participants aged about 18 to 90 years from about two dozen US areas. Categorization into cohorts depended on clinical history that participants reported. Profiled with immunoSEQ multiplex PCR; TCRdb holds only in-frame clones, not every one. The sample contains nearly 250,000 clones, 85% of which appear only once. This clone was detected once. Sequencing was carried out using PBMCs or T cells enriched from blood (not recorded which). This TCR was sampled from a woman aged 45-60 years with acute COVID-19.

This chain's CDR3 is CASSLRRNEQYF. Here the CDR3 DNA reads TGTGCCAGCAGCTTGCGGAGAAACGAGCAGTACTTC. V is TRBV5-6 and J is TRBJ2-7; D ambiguous. CDR1 is SGHDT, CDR2 YYEEEE, per germline. The CDR3 consists of 12 residues. Trimming took 1 base from V and 5 from J, leaving 7 bases between them.